Following are 13 T cell receptor beta chains from one sample sequenced in a study of technical replicates of blood from a few donors. Libraries were prepared by immunoSEQ multiplex PCR; TCRdb keeps only in-frame clonotypes and omits some of them. The profile shows fewer than 100,000 clones, about 95% of them singletons. The sequenced sample consisted of T cells isolated from PBMCs. The receptors were gathered from a human donor in good health.

The V call is TRBV5-1, the J call TRBJ2-7; the D gene is possibly TRBD1 (6 bases). Deletions cut 5 bases from V and 2 bases from J, with 11 bases between. The CDR3 totals 13 residues. The germline CDR1 and CDR2 sequences are SGHRS and YFSETQ. CDR3 residues: CASRRDRPYEQYF. The CDR3 nucleotides are TGCGCCAGCAGGAGAGACAGGCCCTACGAGCAGTACTTC.

CDR3 residues: CASSSYTEDTEAFF. The CDR3 nucleotides are TGTGCCAGCAGTTCTTACACGGAGGACACTGAAGCTTTCTTT. The chain carries TRBV28 and TRBJ1-1; D uncertain. In germline, CDR1 is MDHEN, CDR2 SYDVKM. There are 14 residues in the CDR3. Trimming took off 4 bases at V and 3 bases at J, with 12 bases between the two ends.

The gene calls are TRBV9 and TRBJ2-3; D might be TRBD2 (6 bases). The germline V gene has CDR1 SGDLS and CDR2 YYNGEE. V was shortened by 1 base and J by 0 bases, with 12 bases between the two germline ends. The length of the CDR3 is 16 residues. The CDR3 DNA reads TGTGCCAGCAGCGTACTGGCGGGGTGGAGCACAGATACGCAGTATTTT. Translation gives CASSVLAGWSTDTQYF.

The rearrangement links TRBV4-2 to TRBJ2-2; D possibly corresponds to TRBD1 (6 bases). The germline V gene encodes CDR1 LGHNA and CDR2 YNFKEQ. V lost 1 base and J lost 3, with 15 bases in between. The CDR3 loop spans 17 amino acids. CDR3 nucleotide sequence: TGTGCCAGCAGCCAAGGACCTGGGGCAGGGGACACCGGGGAGCTGTTTTTT. It translates to CASSQGPGAGDTGELFF.

J is TRBJ2-1 and V is TRBV5-6; 10 positions agree with TRBD2. The J segment lost 2 bases and the V segment lost 0 bases, leaving 5 bases of the junction unmatched. Germline assignment: CDR1 SGHDT and CDR2 YYEEEE. The CDR3 consists of 17 residues. This chain's CDR3 is CASSLAIAGGTYNEQFF. In nucleotides, the CDR3 is TGTGCCAGCAGCTTGGCCATAGCGGGAGGAACCTACAATGAGCAGTTCTTC.

The V gene is TRBV19, the J gene TRBJ2-3; 9 positions match TRBD2. The germline V gene has CDR1 LNHDA and CDR2 SQIVND (reference sequence). Trimming at V came to 4 bases and at J to 4 bases, leaving 9 bases not matched to a gene. This CDR3 spans 16 amino acids. CDR3 sequence: CASSTLAGVPADTQYF. As DNA, the CDR3 is TGTGCCAGTAGTACCTTAGCGGGAGTACCGGCAGATACGCAGTATTTT.

The gene calls are TRBV10-2 and TRBJ2-2; TRBD2 aligns across 8 bases. The junction had 1 base not matched to a gene; V was cut back by 0 bases and J by 1 base. There are 16 residues in the CDR3. CDR1 and CDR2 (germline): WSHSY, SAAADI. The CDR3 coding sequence is TGCGCCAGCAGTGAGTCTGCGGGAGGGAACACCGGGGAGCTGTTTTTT. Its protein product is CASSESAGGNTGELFF.

The J gene is TRBJ1-1, the V gene TRBV6-5, with TRBD1 as a possible D gene (5 bases). V was pared by 2 bases and J by 0 bases, with 10 bases between. CDR3 length: 15 residues. The germline V gene has CDR1 MNHEY and CDR2 SVGAGI. CDR3 residues: CASSYAGRLNTEAFF. Written as DNA, the CDR3 is TGTGCCAGCAGTTACGCGGGACGGTTGAACACTGAAGCTTTCTTT.

The chain has TRBV11-3 and TRBJ1-2, with 7 bases fitting TRBD1. The CDR3 totals 16 residues. After removal of 5 bases from V and 7 bases from J, the junction contained 16 bases not matched to a gene. Germline CDR1 and CDR2: SGHNT and YENEEA. The DNA for the CDR3 is TGTGCCAGCAGCCTTGGACAGGACCCGTTTTCTGGTGGCTACACCTTC. Translation: CASSLGQDPFSGGYTF.

This sequence joins TRBV7-3 and TRBJ2-3; 7 nucleotides agree with TRBD2. Germline lookup yields CDR1 SGHTA and CDR2 FQGTGA. This CDR3 contains 15 residues. After removal of 1 base from V and 4 bases from J, the junction contained 5 bases not matched to a gene. CDR3: CASSLSGSKADTQYF. The CDR3 bases are TGTGCCAGCAGCTTAAGCGGGAGCAAGGCAGATACGCAGTATTTT.

This chain connects TRBV7-9 to TRBJ2-1; TRBD2 aligns across 10 bases. The CDR3 spans 14 residues. V gave up 5 bases and J gave up 9 bases; unmatched junction bases: 7. The germline gives CDR1 SEHNR, CDR2 FQNEAQ (reference sequence). The CDR3 sequence is CASSNLAGASEQFF. In DNA, the CDR3 is TGTGCCAGCAGCAATCTAGCGGGAGCGAGTGAGCAGTTCTTC.

This chain uses TRBV9 with TRBJ1-1, with TRBD1 identical over 8 bases. J lost 2 bases, V lost 3 bases, and 3 bases had no gene match. CDR3 size: 14 residues. Germline CDR1 is SGDLS and CDR2 is YYNGEE. The DNA of the CDR3 is TGTGCCAGCAGCGCCGGGACAGGAAACACTGAAGCTTTCTTT. This translates into CASSAGTGNTEAFF.

This clone is a singleton in its sample. CDR3 sequence: CASSLVVQESSYEQYF. The CDR3 coding sequence is TGTGCCAGCAGCTTGGTGGTTCAGGAAAGCTCCTACGAGCAGTACTTC. This chain links TRBV5-5 with TRBJ2-7, with D hard to call. The CDR3 is 16 amino acids. V lost 0 bases, J lost 0 bases, and 13 bases lay in between. Per germline, CDR1 SGHKS and CDR2 YYEKEE (reference sequence).